This TCR beta chain was recovered during a study of cytomegalovirus exposure and HLA in healthy donors. Overall study context: Across 350 to 500 genotyped donors, roughly 80% landed in the Caucasian-associated ancestry cluster.

With 60 Vbeta and 13 Jbeta primers, the PCR was carried out. Sequencing was performed with immunoSEQ multiplex PCR; in TCRdb, only in-frame clones are kept and a portion is missing. The sample holds 150,000 to 200,000 clones, around 79% seen once. Points on this clone: Its target is not known.

Study outcomes and limitations: HLA-A and HLA-B allele assignments for most subjects were reportedly predicted accurately using TCR beta sequences. Researchers reported in a later analysis that common viral pathogens appeared linked to several top clusters.

The CDR3 is 15 amino acids. V lost 7 bases to trimming and J lost 0 bases; unmatched junction nucleotides: 5. Germline CDR1 reads SGHRS; CDR2 reads YFSETQ. This receptor was obtained from a woman aged 50 to 65 in good health and CMV-seropositive. Sequenced sample: PBMCs. The genes are TRBV5-1 and TRBJ1-4; the match to TRBD1 covers 8 bases. In DNA, the CDR3 is TGCGCCAGCCAGACAGGGGCTACAACTAATGAAAAACTGTTTTTT. Translation: CASQTGATTNEKLFF.